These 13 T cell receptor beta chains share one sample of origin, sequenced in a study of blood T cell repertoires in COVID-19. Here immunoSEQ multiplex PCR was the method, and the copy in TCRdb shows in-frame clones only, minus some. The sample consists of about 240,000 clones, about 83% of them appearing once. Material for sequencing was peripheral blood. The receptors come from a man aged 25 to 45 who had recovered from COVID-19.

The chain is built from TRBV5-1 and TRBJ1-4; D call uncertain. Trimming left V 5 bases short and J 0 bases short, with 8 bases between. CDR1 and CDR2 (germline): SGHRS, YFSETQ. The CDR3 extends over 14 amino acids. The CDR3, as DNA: TGCGCCAGCAGATTACAGACAACTAATGAAAAACTGTTTTTT. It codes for CASRLQTTNEKLFF.

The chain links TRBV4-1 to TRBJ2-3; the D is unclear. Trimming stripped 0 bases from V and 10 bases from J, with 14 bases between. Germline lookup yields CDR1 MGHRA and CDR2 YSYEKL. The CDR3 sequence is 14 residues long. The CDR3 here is CASSQDDSSWAQYF. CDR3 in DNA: TGCGCCAGCAGCCAAGATGATAGCTCTTGGGCGCAGTATTTT.

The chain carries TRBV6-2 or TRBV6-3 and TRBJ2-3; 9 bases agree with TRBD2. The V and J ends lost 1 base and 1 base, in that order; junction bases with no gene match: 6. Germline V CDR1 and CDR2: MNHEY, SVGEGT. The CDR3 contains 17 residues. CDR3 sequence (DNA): TGTGCCAGCAGTTACTTGGGACTAGCTGAGGGCACAGATACGCAGTATTTT. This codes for CASSYLGLAEGTDTQYF.

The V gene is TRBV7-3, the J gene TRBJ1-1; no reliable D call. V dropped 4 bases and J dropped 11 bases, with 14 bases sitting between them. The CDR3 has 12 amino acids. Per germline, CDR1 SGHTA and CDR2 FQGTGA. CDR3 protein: CASSSRTGEAFF. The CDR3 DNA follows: TGTGCCAGCAGCTCACGGACGGGAGAGGCTTTCTTT.

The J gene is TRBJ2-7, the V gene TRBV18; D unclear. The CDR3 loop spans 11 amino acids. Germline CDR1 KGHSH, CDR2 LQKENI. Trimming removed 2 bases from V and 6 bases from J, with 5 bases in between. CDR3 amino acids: CASSPSVEQYF. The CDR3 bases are TGTGCCAGCTCACCATCGGTCGAGCAGTACTTC.

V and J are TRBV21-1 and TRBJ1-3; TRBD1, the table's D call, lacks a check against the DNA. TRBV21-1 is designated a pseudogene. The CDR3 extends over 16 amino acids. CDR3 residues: CASSKATDTAGNTIYF. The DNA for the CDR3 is TGTGCCAGCAGCAAAGCTACGGACACGGCTGGAAACACCATATATTTT.

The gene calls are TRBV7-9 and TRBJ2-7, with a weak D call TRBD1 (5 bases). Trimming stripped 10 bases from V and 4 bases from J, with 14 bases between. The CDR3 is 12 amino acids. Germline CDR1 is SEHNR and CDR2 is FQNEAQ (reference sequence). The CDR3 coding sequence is TGTGCCACAGGACACCCGTTATACGAGCAGTACTTC. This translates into CATGHPLYEQYF. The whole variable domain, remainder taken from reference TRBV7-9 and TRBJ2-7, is DTGVSQNPRHKITKRGQNVTFRCDPISEHNRLYWYRQTLGQGPEFLTYFQNEAQLEKSRLLSDRFSAERPKGSFSTLEIQRTEQGDSAMYLCATGHPLYEQYFGPGTRLTVT.

In DNA, the CDR3 is TGTGCCAGCTCCCCCGTGATGTCGGGAGGTTATGGCTACACCTTC. Protein sequence: CASSPVMSGGYGYTF. The chain joins TRBV5-5 to TRBJ1-2; D is undetermined. CDR3 length equals 15 residues. The V end lost 7 bases, the J end lost 5 bases, and 21 bases lay between the germline ends. Germline lookup yields CDR1 SGHKS and CDR2 YYEKEE (reference sequence).

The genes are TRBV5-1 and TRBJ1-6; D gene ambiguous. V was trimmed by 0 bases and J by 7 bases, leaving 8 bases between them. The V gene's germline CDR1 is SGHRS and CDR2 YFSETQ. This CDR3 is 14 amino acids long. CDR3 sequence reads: CASSLGADNSPLHF. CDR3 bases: TGCGCCAGCAGCTTGGGGGCAGACAATTCACCCCTCCACTTT. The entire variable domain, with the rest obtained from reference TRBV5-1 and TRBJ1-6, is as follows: KAGVTQTPRYLIKTRGQQVTLSCSPISGHRSVSWYQQTPGQGLQFLFEYFSETQRNKGNFPGRFSGRQFSNSRSEMNVSTLELGDSALYLCASSLGADNSPLHFGNGTRLTVT.

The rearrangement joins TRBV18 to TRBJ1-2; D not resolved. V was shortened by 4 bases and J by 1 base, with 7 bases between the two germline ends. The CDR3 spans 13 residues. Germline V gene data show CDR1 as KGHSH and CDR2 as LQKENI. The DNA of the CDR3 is TGTGCCAGCTCACAACAGAGTAACTATGGCTACACCTTC. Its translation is CASSQQSNYGYTF.

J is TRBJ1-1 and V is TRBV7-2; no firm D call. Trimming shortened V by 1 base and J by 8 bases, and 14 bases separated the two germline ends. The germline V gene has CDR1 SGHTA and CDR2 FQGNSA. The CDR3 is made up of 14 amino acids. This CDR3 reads CASSLGFSRREAFF. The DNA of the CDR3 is TGTGCCAGCAGCTTAGGTTTCAGCCGCAGGGAAGCTTTCTTT.

The CDR3 nucleotides read TGTGCCACCAGTAGGGACAGTACCTACAATGAGCAGTTCTTC. Translation: CATSRDSTYNEQFF. The V call is TRBV24-1, the J call TRBJ2-1, with TRBD1 matching over 7 bases. The CDR3 covers 14 residues. The germline CDR1 and CDR2 sequences are KGHDR and SFDVKD. The V and J ends lost 6 bases and 2 bases, in that order; junction bases with no gene match: 3.

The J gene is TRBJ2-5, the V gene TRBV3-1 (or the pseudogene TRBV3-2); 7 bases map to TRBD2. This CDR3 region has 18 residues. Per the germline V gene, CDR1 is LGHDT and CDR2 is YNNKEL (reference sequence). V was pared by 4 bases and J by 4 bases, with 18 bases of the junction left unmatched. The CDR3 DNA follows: TGTGCCAGCAGCCTTGGAGTCAGCGGGAACGCCCTCGGAGAGACCCAGTACTTC. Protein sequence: CASSLGVSGNALGETQYF.